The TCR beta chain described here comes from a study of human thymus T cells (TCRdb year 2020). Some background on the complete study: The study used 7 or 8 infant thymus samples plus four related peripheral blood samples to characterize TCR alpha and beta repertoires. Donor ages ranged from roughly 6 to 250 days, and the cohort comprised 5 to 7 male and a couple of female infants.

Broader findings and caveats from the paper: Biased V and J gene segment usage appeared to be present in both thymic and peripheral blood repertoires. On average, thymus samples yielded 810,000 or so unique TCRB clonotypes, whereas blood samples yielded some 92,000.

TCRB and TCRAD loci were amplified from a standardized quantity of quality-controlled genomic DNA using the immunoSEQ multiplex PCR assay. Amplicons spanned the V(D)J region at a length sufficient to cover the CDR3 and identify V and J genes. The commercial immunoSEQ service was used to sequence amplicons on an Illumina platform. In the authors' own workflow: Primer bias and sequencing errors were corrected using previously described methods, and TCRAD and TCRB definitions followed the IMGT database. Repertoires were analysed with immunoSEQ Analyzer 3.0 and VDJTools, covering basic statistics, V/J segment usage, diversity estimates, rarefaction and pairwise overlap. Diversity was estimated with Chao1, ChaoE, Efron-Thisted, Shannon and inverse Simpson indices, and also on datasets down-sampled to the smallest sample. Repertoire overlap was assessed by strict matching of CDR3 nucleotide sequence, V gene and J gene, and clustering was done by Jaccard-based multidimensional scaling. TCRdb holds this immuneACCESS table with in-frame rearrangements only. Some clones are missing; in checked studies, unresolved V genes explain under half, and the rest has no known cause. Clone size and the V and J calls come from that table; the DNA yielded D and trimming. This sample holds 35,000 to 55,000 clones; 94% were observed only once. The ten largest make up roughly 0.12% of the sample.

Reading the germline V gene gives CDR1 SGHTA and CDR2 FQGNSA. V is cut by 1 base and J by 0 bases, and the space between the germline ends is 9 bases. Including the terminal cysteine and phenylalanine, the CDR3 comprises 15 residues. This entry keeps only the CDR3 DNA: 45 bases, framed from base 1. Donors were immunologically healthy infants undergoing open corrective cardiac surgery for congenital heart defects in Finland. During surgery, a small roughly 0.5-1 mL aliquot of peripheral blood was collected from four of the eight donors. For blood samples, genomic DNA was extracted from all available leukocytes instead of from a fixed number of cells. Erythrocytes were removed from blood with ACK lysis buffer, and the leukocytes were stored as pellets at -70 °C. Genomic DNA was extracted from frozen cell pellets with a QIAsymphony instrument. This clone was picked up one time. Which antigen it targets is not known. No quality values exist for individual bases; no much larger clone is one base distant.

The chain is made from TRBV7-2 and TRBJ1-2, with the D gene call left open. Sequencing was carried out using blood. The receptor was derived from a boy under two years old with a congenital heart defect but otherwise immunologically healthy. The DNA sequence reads TGTGCCAGCAGCTTAGACGGCCGGTCTAACTATGGCTACACCTTC. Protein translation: CASSLDGRSNYGYTF.